This T cell receptor (beta chain) was identified in a study of CD8 T cells in ankylosing spondylitis. Study-level results: The clones that were linked to disease were reported to be significantly enriched in matched synovial fluid samples from ankylosing spondylitis patients. About 8 highly homologous variants made up a TCR beta motif, and this motif appeared characteristic of ankylosing spondylitis blood.

Each TCR beta library was made by quantitative 5'-RACE that incorporated molecular barcodes. MiXCR was run by TCRdb on the 5' RACE reads, yielding one entry per CDR3 protein. The sample yields under 550,000 distinct CDR3 sequences, around 26% seen once. This clonotype occurred a few times. Antigen unknown. Germline V gene data show CDR1 as WSHSY and CDR2 as SAAADI. The CDR3 covers 15 residues. Trimming took 7 bases from V and 4 from J; bases not matched to a gene: 8. The sample was blood, either unsorted or a sorted T cell fraction (not recorded which). The rearrangement joins TRBV10-2 to TRBJ2-2; 8 bases line up with TRBD1. The sequence was obtained from a male donor with ankylosing spondylitis. In nucleotides, the CDR3 is TGCGCCAGCACCACGACAGGGGTGGGCACCGGGGAGCTGTTTTTT. Translating gives CASTTTGVGTGELFF.